These 27 T cell receptor beta chains came from one sample sequenced in a study of blood T cells in healthy people across ages. The second PCR ran roughly 6 to 12 cycles with a sample-barcoded 5' primer and J-beta primers. TCRdb passed the 5' RACE reads through MiXCR, listing each CDR3 protein once. The sample shows about 1.4 million distinct CDR3 sequences, approximately 60% of them seen only once. Specimen: blood. These receptors all come from a man between 18 and 29 years old in good health.

This chain joins TRBV10-1 and TRBJ2-1; 10 nucleotides agree with TRBD2. V shed 5 bases and J 4 bases; nucleotides not matched to a gene: 11. Germline V gene sequence: CDR1 WNHNN, CDR2 SYGVQD (reference sequence). The CDR3 extends over 17 amino acids. The CDR3 spells CASSTTTSGMVYNEQFF. The CDR3 nucleotides are TGCGCCAGCAGTACTACCACTAGCGGGATGGTGTACAATGAGCAGTTCTTC.

This clonotype was detected only once. J is TRBJ2-3 and V is TRBV3-1; 8 nucleotides agree with TRBD2. After removal of 5 bases from V and 2 bases from J, the junction contained 6 bases not matched to a gene. CDR3 size: 15 residues. From germline, CDR1 is LGHDT and CDR2 YNNKEL (reference sequence). CDR3 nucleotide sequence: TGTGCCAGCAGCGTAGGACTAGCCGCCACAGATACGCAGTATTTT. Its protein product is CASSVGLAATDTQYF.

This clonotype has just a few counts. The chain employs TRBV5-1 and TRBJ2-4; 11 bases line up with TRBD1. TRBJ2-7 explains the end of the DNA better; the J call may be wrong. The germline gives CDR1 SGHRS, CDR2 YFSETQ. The CDR3 contains 15 residues. DNA for the CDR3: TGCGCCAGCAGCGGGGAGGGACAGGGGGACTACGAGCAGTACTTC. Translated, it gives CASSGEGQGDYEQYF.

With respect to this clonotype: The junction departs from the called germline gene at one end, perhaps through a read error. The V call is TRBV6-1, the J call TRBJ1-5; TRBD1 agrees at 7 bases. CDR1 is MNHNS, CDR2 SASEGT, per germline. The CDR3 covers 16 residues. CDR3 residues: CASSEADRRAPQPQHF. CDR3 coding DNA: TGTGCCAGCAGTGAAGCGGACAGGCGGGCGCCCCAGCCTCAGCATTTT.

This chain joins TRBV27 and TRBJ2-3; 11 bases agree with TRBD2. The V segment lost 2 bases and the J segment 4 bases; nucleotides outside the gene matches: 8. Per germline, CDR1 MNHEY and CDR2 SMNVEV (reference sequence). The CDR3 loop spans 17 amino acids. CDR3 sequence: CASSLNVLAGESDTQYF. In DNA form, the CDR3 reads TGTGCCAGCAGTTTAAATGTACTAGCGGGAGAATCAGATACGCAGTATTTT.

V and J are TRBV4-1 and TRBJ1-2; D uncertain. The CDR3 runs to 16 residues. The V gene's germline CDR1 is MGHRA and CDR2 YSYEKL. V was clipped by 0 bases and J by 2 bases, with 13 bases between them. The DNA for the CDR3 is TGCGCCAGCAGCCAAGATTCGCGGGAACAGAACTATGGCTACACCTTC. Translation: CASSQDSREQNYGYTF.

V gene TRBV13 combines with J gene TRBJ2-1, with D unclear. V was shortened by 2 bases and J by 10 bases, with 6 bases between the two germline ends. Looked up from germline, CDR1 is PRHDT and CDR2 is FYEKMQ (reference sequence). This CDR3 comprises 11 residues. The CDR3 nucleotides read TGTGCCAGCAGCTTACAGACAGAGCAGTTCTTC. Translated: CASSLQTEQFF.

The genes are TRBV20-1 and TRBJ2-3, with a possible D match to TRBD1 (5 bases). V dropped 1 base and J dropped 8 bases, with 16 bases sitting between them. CDR1 is DFQATT and CDR2 is SNEGSKA in the germline V gene (reference sequence). CDR3 size: 14 residues. The CDR3: CSARVIQGSGTQYF. For the CDR3, the DNA is TGCAGTGCTAGAGTCATCCAGGGATCAGGTACGCAGTATTTT.

The gene calls are TRBV4-1 and TRBJ2-4, with D possibly matching TRBD1 (5 bases). The DNA matches TRBJ2-7 better at its end, which makes the J call doubtful. Germline CDR1 is MGHRA and CDR2 is YSYEKL. The CDR3 extends over 15 amino acids. The DNA of the CDR3 is TGCGCCAGCAGCCAAGCGCAGGGAAGAGCCTACGAGCAGTACTTC. Protein: CASSQAQGRAYEQYF.

V and J are TRBV7-2 and TRBJ2-3, with 15 nucleotides matching TRBD2. Germline CDR1 and CDR2: SGHTA and FQGNSA. This CDR3 has 16 amino acids. The V and J ends lost 2 bases and 6 bases, in that order; junction bases with no gene match: 3. For the CDR3, the DNA is TGTGCCAGCAGCTTACGGACTAGCGGGAGGGCCGATACGCAGTATTTT. It is translated as CASSLRTSGRADTQYF.

This clonotype was seen a single time. This chain connects TRBV12-3 or TRBV12-4 to TRBJ2-1; D possibly corresponds to TRBD1 (5 bases). The CDR3 consists of 16 residues. The V and J ends lost 0 bases and 5 bases respectively, with 14 bases between them. CDR3 region: CASSLAIIQGHNEQFF. DNA for the CDR3: TGTGCCAGCAGTTTAGCGATTATCCAGGGTCACAATGAGCAGTTCTTC.

V gene TRBV6-2 or TRBV6-3 combines with J gene TRBJ2-1; 10 nucleotides line up with TRBD1. The CDR3 is 17 amino acids. The V segment lost 7 bases and the J segment 5 bases; nucleotides outside the gene matches: 14. CDR1 MNHEY and CDR2 SVGEGT come from the germline V gene. CDR3: CASTGTGERLKNNEQFF. The CDR3 bases are TGTGCCAGCACAGGGACAGGGGAACGATTAAAAAACAATGAGCAGTTCTTC.

The chain carries TRBV20-1 and TRBJ2-1; 9 bases match TRBD2. V shed 3 bases and J 3 bases; nucleotides not matched to a gene: 12. CDR1 and CDR2 (germline): DFQATT, SNEGSKA (reference sequence). The CDR3 contains 17 residues. The CDR3 region has the DNA TGCAGTGCTAGGGTGGGTTTAGCGGGAGAAATCTACAATGAGCAGTTCTTC. Translating gives CSARVGLAGEIYNEQFF.

The V gene is TRBV4-2, the J gene TRBJ2-1; 9 bases line up with TRBD2. V was clipped by 5 bases and J by 7 bases; unmatched bases: 18. The CDR3 is 18 amino acids. In germline, CDR1 is LGHNA, CDR2 YNFKEQ. CDR3 sequence reads: CASSYFTGLAGLSNEQFF. For the CDR3, the DNA is TGTGCCAGCAGCTACTTTACGGGGCTAGCGGGGCTGAGTAATGAGCAGTTCTTC.

To note about this clonotype: The junction and the germline gene differ at one end; a read error may be behind it. V is TRBV4-2 and J is TRBJ1-1; weak D call: TRBD1 (5 bases). From germline, CDR1 is LGHNA and CDR2 YNFKEQ. This CDR3 has 15 amino acids. DNA of the CDR3: TGTGCCTGCAGCCACGAGGGACGGGAGAACACTGAAGCTTTCTTT. Its translation: CACSHEGRENTEAFF.

The chain recombines TRBV4-1 with TRBJ1-1; 8 bases line up with TRBD1. J gave up 1 base and V 3 bases, and 4 bases lay outside the gene matches. This CDR3 comprises 15 residues. Germline V CDR1 and CDR2: MGHRA, YSYEKL. CDR3: CASSHPGTGNTEAFF. In DNA, the CDR3 is TGCGCCAGCAGCCACCCAGGGACAGGGAACACTGAAGCTTTCTTT.

V is TRBV3-1 and J is TRBJ2-1; TRBD1 matches at 8 bases. V gave up 1 base and J gave up 5 bases; unmatched junction bases: 4. The germline CDR1 and CDR2 sequences are LGHDT and YNNKEL (reference sequence). The CDR3 length is 15 residues. The CDR3 sequence: CASSQATGGNNEQFF. Here the CDR3 DNA reads TGTGCCAGCAGCCAAGCAACAGGGGGTAACAATGAGCAGTTCTTC.

V gene TRBV4-2 combines with J gene TRBJ2-1, with TRBD2 matching over 12 bases. Per the germline V gene, CDR1 is LGHNA and CDR2 is YNFKEQ. The CDR3 runs to 15 residues. The J segment lost 6 bases and the V segment lost 2 bases, leaving 2 bases of the junction unmatched. CDR3 protein: CASSQLGLAGNEQFF. The CDR3 DNA follows: TGTGCCAGCAGCCAACTGGGACTAGCGGGCAATGAGCAGTTCTTC.

The rearrangement joins TRBV6-1 to TRBJ2-7, with D possibly matching TRBD1 (6 bases). The closer fit of TRBJ2-5 to the DNA end suggests the J call may be wrong. The CDR3 is made up of 14 amino acids. Germline CDR1 MNHNS, CDR2 SASEGT. In DNA, the CDR3 is TGTGCCAGCAGGCCCTACAGGGAAGGAGAGACCCAGTACTTC. Its protein is CASRPYREGETQYF.

Concerning this clonotype: At one of its ends the junction is not consistent with the germline gene, which may arise from a read error. This sequence joins TRBV11-2 and TRBJ1-6; 10 bases line up with TRBD1. This CDR3 has 15 residues. Germline V gene lookup returns CDR1 SGHAT and CDR2 FQNNGV. In nucleotides, the CDR3 is TGTGCCAGCAGCTTAGGACAGGGGGCTAATTCACTCCTCCACTTT. Its protein product is CASSLGQGANSLLHF.

The table lists this clonotype with a few counts. The chain couples TRBV10-3 to TRBJ2-3, with 8 nucleotides matching TRBD2. V gave up 6 bases and J gave up 11 bases; unmatched junction bases: 16. Germline values: CDR1 ENHRY, CDR2 SYGVKD. The CDR3 sequence is 15 residues long. CDR3 DNA sequence: TGTGCCATCAGGGGGGGACTAGGGGGAAATGAAGGGCAGTATTTT. This sequence encodes CAIRGGLGGNEGQYF.

This clonotype was detected a few times. V and J are TRBV6-5 and TRBJ2-7, with 7 bases fitting TRBD1. The germline CDR1 and CDR2 sequences are MNHEY and SVGAGI. Trimming cost V 6 bases and J 3 bases; bases outside gene matches: 8. The CDR3 consists of 14 residues. Here the CDR3 DNA reads TGTGCCAGCAGATACAAGGGGGCCTTCTACGAGCAGTACTTC. Its protein is CASRYKGAFYEQYF.

V usage is TRBV10-3 and J usage is TRBJ2-3; D gene ambiguous. V was shortened by 8 bases and J by 3 bases, with 12 bases between the two germline ends. This CDR3 has 13 residues. CDR1 and CDR2 (germline): ENHRY, SYGVKD. CDR3 nucleotides: TGTGCCATCTCTGCAGGATCGACAGATACGCAGTATTTT. As protein: CAISAGSTDTQYF.

The chain is built from TRBV7-9 and TRBJ2-4; D tentatively fits TRBD1 or TRBD2 (5 bases each). Germline loops: CDR1 SEHNR, CDR2 FQNEAQ (reference sequence). V was pared by 5 bases and J by 13 bases, with 21 bases between. The CDR3 runs to 14 residues. The CDR3 DNA follows: TGTGCCAGCAGCAACTGGGACCCGAGGGGTGAGCAGTACTTC. This gives the protein CASSNWDPRGEQYF.

This clonotype came up a few times. Germline is not matched at one junction end, which may reflect a read error. The gene calls are TRBV27 and TRBJ2-4; D is uncertain. The end of the DNA is better explained by TRBJ2-7, so the J call may be wrong. Germline assignment: CDR1 MNHEY and CDR2 SMNVEV (reference sequence). CDR3 length: 13 residues. The CDR3 loop is CASSVSSHYEQYF. The CDR3 nucleotides are TGTGCCAGCAGTGTATCGTCCCACTACGAGCAGTACTTC.

The chain employs TRBV20-1 and TRBJ2-2, with D hard to call. The germline V and J ends were trimmed by 1 base and 7 bases, with 13 bases remaining between them. CDR1 is DFQATT and CDR2 is SNEGSKA in the germline V gene (reference sequence). The CDR3 has 14 residues. CDR3 in amino acids: CSARVPGADGELFF. The CDR3 DNA is TGCAGTGCTAGAGTTCCGGGCGCGGACGGGGAGCTGTTTTTT.

J is TRBJ1-2 and V is TRBV4-3; D may be TRBD1 (5 bases). Between the trimmed V and J ends, which lost 5 bases and 4 bases, there was a span of 17 bases. This CDR3 comprises 15 residues. The germline CDR1 and CDR2 sequences are LGHNA and YSLEER. For the CDR3, the DNA is TGCGCCAGCAGCGGGACGGACACTGGGATCTATGGCTACACCTTC. Translated: CASSGTDTGIYGYTF.